This TCR beta chain was recovered during a study of T cells in Graves' hyperthyroidism and ophthalmopathy. Study details: The initial diagnosis was the point when peripheral blood was collected, ahead of any treatment.

V was shortened by 1 base and J by 3 bases, with 16 bases between the two germline ends. The CDR3 runs to 15 residues. Germline V CDR1 and CDR2: DFQATT, SNEGSKA (reference sequence). This clonotype was counted ten times or more. The antigen is unknown. Diagnosis of hyperthyroidism was new in patients aged 18 to 65, and its duration was under 2 months. TCR beta CDR3 regions were amplified from RNA transcripts. Primed by the HTBI set, a first-round RT-PCR was run on the TCR CDR3. TCRdb re-called the multiplex PCR reads through MiXCR, storing one row per CDR3 protein. Here the sample spans around 580,000 distinct CDR3 sequences, roughly a sixth being singletons. General study findings and limits: In validation, the model predicted ophthalmopathy. These predictions came a median roughly 7.1 months before onset.

The receptor was derived from a woman between 18 and 29 years old with Graves' hyperthyroidism. What was sequenced was blood. The chain links TRBV20-1 to TRBJ2-7, with D possibly being TRBD1 or TRBD2 (5 bases each). Here the CDR3 DNA reads TGCAGTGCTAGAGTGTGGGACCCGGTAAGCTACGAGCAGTACTTC. Translation: CSARVWDPVSYEQYF.